The 22 T cell receptor beta chains below were found in one sample sequenced in a study of chemoradiotherapy in HPV16-positive cancers (dated by TCRdb to the early 2020s). Receptor amplification or capture employed the immunoSEQ multiplex PCR assay. TCRdb took this table from immuneACCESS and kept in-frame rearrangements with V and J called. Such tables lack part of the clones; where checked against another copy, unresolved V genes explain under half of the gap, and the rest is unexplained. For this sample there are approximately 12,000 clones; around 82% appear just once. Under 1.2% of the sample is in the top ten clones. This material was obtained from a patient who underwent chemoradiotherapy. These receptors came from a human donor with HPV-associated anogenital cancer.

The chain recombines TRBV19 with TRBJ1-1; 8 positions agree with TRBD1. The junction had 4 bases not matched to a gene; V was cut back by 1 base and J by 6 bases. The CDR3 contains 14 residues. Germline V CDR1 and CDR2: LNHDA, SQIVND (reference sequence). The CDR3 DNA is TGTGCCAGTAGTATAGTGTCAGGGGGCTCTGAAGCTTTCTTT. Its protein is CASSIVSGGSEAFF.

For the CDR3, the DNA is TGTGCCAGCAGCTCGCTTTATAGCGGGGAATACGAGCAGTACTTC. Its protein is CASSSLYSGEYEQYF. J is TRBJ2-7 and V is TRBV5-6; 8 bases match TRBD2. CDR1 and CDR2 from the germline V gene are SGHDT and YYEEEE. V gave up 3 bases and J gave up 4 bases; unmatched junction bases: 9. There are 15 residues in the CDR3.

This chain joins TRBV18 and TRBJ1-5; D gene unclear. Germline assignment: CDR1 KGHSH and CDR2 LQKENI. The CDR3 is made up of 14 amino acids. Trimming removed 5 bases at V and 0 bases at J, with 8 bases between. The CDR3 loop reads CASSSVYSNQPQHF. The CDR3 region has the DNA TGTGCCAGCTCATCAGTTTATAGCAATCAGCCCCAGCATTTT.

The chain uses TRBV4-3 and TRBJ2-1, with 10 bases matching TRBD2. This CDR3 is built from 15 residues. V was pared by 0 bases and J by 7 bases, with 3 bases of the junction left unmatched. The V gene's germline CDR1 is LGHNA and CDR2 YSLEER. CDR3 sequence reads: CASSQDWTSGNEQFF. The CDR3 region has the DNA TGCGCCAGCAGCCAAGATTGGACTAGCGGTAATGAGCAGTTCTTC.

This clone appeared a few times. CDR3 sequence (DNA): TGTGCCAGCAGCGAGGACAGGAACACTGAAGCTTTCTTT. This encodes CASSEDRNTEAFF. This chain uses TRBV11-3 with TRBJ1-1; D may be TRBD1 (6 bases). This CDR3 is 13 amino acids long. The ends were cut back, 5 bases at V and 1 base at J, with 8 bases in the middle. Germline V CDR1 and CDR2: SGHNT, YENEEA.

The rearrangement joins TRBV6-5 to TRBJ2-5; possible D gene TRBD2, 5 bases. The CDR3 has 13 amino acids. CDR1 is MNHEY and CDR2 is SVGAGI in the germline V gene. V lost 2 bases and J 5 bases, leaving 9 bases between the germline ends. The CDR3 nucleotides are TGTGCCAGCAGTTACCTCCGCGGGGAGACCCAGTACTTC. This encodes CASSYLRGETQYF.

The genes are TRBV19 and TRBJ2-2, with D perhaps being TRBD1 or TRBD2 (6 bases each). The CDR3 spans 15 residues. Germline loops: CDR1 LNHDA, CDR2 SQIVND (reference sequence). V lost 6 bases to trimming and J lost 0 bases, with 11 bases between them. The CDR3 bases are TGTGCCAGTAGGCCGGGGGCGACGAACACCGGGGAGCTGTTTTTT. Protein sequence: CASRPGATNTGELFF.

J is TRBJ2-5 and V is TRBV2; D is unclear. Germline V CDR1 and CDR2: SNHLY, FYNNEI. V was trimmed by 6 bases and J by 0 bases, leaving 11 bases between them. There are 14 residues in the CDR3. This CDR3 is CASSKSYNQETQYF. The DNA for the CDR3 is TGTGCCAGCAGCAAATCCTACAACCAAGAGACCCAGTACTTC.

In this sample, this clone turned up a few times. The genes are TRBV7-8 and TRBJ2-3, with D unresolved. CDR3 length equals 16 residues. Germline V gives CDR1 SGHVS, CDR2 FQNEAQ. Trimming pared 5 bases from V and 4 bases from J, leaving 19 bases between. The CDR3 here is CASSAPRRFGSDTQYF. CDR3 nucleotide sequence: TGTGCCAGCAGCGCGCCCCGCCGCTTTGGGTCAGATACGCAGTATTTT.

This clone showed up just once. This chain uses TRBV7-9 with TRBJ2-3; 8 positions agree with TRBD2. CDR1 and CDR2 from the germline V gene are SEHNR and FQNEAQ (reference sequence). The CDR3 has 16 residues. V was clipped by 2 bases and J by 3 bases; unmatched bases: 7. CDR3 region: CASSLRPGGGTDTQYF. The CDR3 nucleotides read TGTGCCAGCAGCTTAAGACCCGGGGGGGGGACAGATACGCAGTATTTT.

The chain recombines TRBV5-4 with TRBJ2-5, with TRBD1 as a possible D gene (5 bases). Germline V gives CDR1 SGHNT, CDR2 YYREEE (reference sequence). Between the trimmed V and J ends, which lost 4 bases and 4 bases, there was a span of 11 bases. This CDR3 has 13 amino acids. The CDR3 region has the DNA TGTGCCAGCAGCCTGGGGCACCGAGAGACCCAGTACTTC. The encoded protein is CASSLGHRETQYF. Full variable domain (rest looked up from reference TRBV5-4 and TRBJ2-5): ETGVTQSPTHLIKTRGQQVTLRCSSQSGHNTVSWYQQALGQGPQFIFQYYREEENGRGNFPPRFSGLQFPNYSSELNVNALELDDSALYLCASSLGHRETQYFGPGTRLLVL.

This clone was counted a single time. V and J are TRBV5-5 and TRBJ2-5; no definite D call. The V end was cut by 5 bases, the J end by 4 bases, with 15 bases between. Germline-derived CDR1 and CDR2 are SGHKS and YYEKEE (reference sequence). The CDR3 totals 14 residues. The CDR3 loop is CASRPEPGLETQYF. The CDR3 DNA reads TGTGCCAGCAGACCCGAGCCTGGTTTAGAGACCCAGTACTTC.

This clone was counted once. This chain uses TRBV7-6 with TRBJ2-7, with TRBD1 identical over 8 bases. CDR1 is SGHVS, CDR2 FNYEAQ, per germline. The CDR3 sequence is 16 residues long. V gave up 1 base and J gave up 4 bases; unmatched junction bases: 9. The CDR3 loop is CASSLGSSGQAYEQYF. The CDR3 DNA sequence: TGTGCCAGCAGCTTAGGATCATCGGGACAGGCATACGAGCAGTACTTC.

J is TRBJ2-2 and V is TRBV27, with D uncertain. The CDR3 covers 15 residues. Trimming stripped 4 bases from V and 6 bases from J, with 15 bases between. CDR1 is MNHEY and CDR2 is SMNVEV in the germline V gene (reference sequence). The CDR3 protein is CASSSQPVMAGELFF. In nucleotides, the CDR3 is TGTGCCAGCAGTTCCCAACCAGTGATGGCCGGGGAGCTGTTTTTT.

V is TRBV2 and J is TRBJ1-5; tentatively, D is TRBD1 (6 bases). Germline values: CDR1 SNHLY, CDR2 FYNNEI. This CDR3 contains 14 residues. Trimming removed 5 bases from V and 5 bases from J, with 13 bases in between. The CDR3 coding sequence is TGTGCCAGCAGTCAACAGGGCGAGGATCAGCCCCAGCATTTT. Translated, it gives CASSQQGEDQPQHF.

This clone was picked up a small number of times. This chain connects TRBV27 to TRBJ1-5; D is possibly TRBD1 (6 bases). The CDR3 totals 14 residues. CDR1 is MNHEY, CDR2 SMNVEV, per germline (reference sequence). Trimming took off 6 bases at V and 4 bases at J, with 13 bases between the two ends. The CDR3 sequence: CASSPGTQNQPQHF. CDR3 bases: TGTGCCAGCAGCCCCGGGACACAAAATCAGCCCCAGCATTTT.

CDR3: CASSLETEGNTIYF. The CDR3, as DNA: TGTGCCAGCAGCTTAGAAACAGAGGGAAACACCATATATTTT. V and J are TRBV7-6 and TRBJ1-3; D unresolved. Per germline, CDR1 SGHVS and CDR2 FNYEAQ. The CDR3 covers 14 residues. Deletions cut 1 base from V and 4 bases from J, with 8 bases between.

This sequence joins TRBV18 and TRBJ2-7; the D gene is possibly TRBD2 (7 bases). Trimming took 2 bases from V and 4 from J, leaving 21 bases between them. Germline CDR1 reads KGHSH; CDR2 reads LQKENI. The CDR3 spans 17 residues. Written as DNA, the CDR3 is TGTGCCAGCTCACCAATTGGCGGGGGACAAGGGGATTACGAGCAGTACTTC. Residues: CASSPIGGGQGDYEQYF.

This chain joins TRBV27 and TRBJ1-6; D gene ambiguous. CDR1 and CDR2 (germline): MNHEY, SMNVEV (reference sequence). This CDR3 contains 15 residues. The V gene lost 4 bases and the J gene lost 5 bases, with 12 bases spanning the gap. This CDR3 reads CASSSPRVDNSPLHF. The CDR3 region has the DNA TGTGCCAGCAGTTCCCCGCGGGTGGATAATTCACCCCTCCACTTT.

This chain joins TRBV6-1 and TRBJ2-5; 11 bases line up with TRBD2. Germline-derived CDR1 and CDR2 are MNHNS and SASEGT. This CDR3 has 18 amino acids. V shed 2 bases and J 0 bases; nucleotides not matched to a gene: 8. This CDR3 is CASSERSPTSGNQETQYF. The DNA of the CDR3 is TGTGCCAGCAGTGAACGGTCCCCGACTAGCGGGAACCAAGAGACCCAGTACTTC.

In this sample, this clone turned up once. The chain employs TRBV5-5 and TRBJ1-6; 7 positions agree with TRBD1. V was clipped by 2 bases and J by 8 bases; unmatched bases: 4. Germline values: CDR1 SGHKS, CDR2 YYEKEE (reference sequence). The CDR3 runs 14 residues. The CDR3, as DNA: TGTGCCAGCAGCTTTGGGACAGAGGATTCACCCCTCCACTTT. It translates to CASSFGTEDSPLHF. Combining the CDR3 with reference TRBV5-5 and TRBJ1-6 gives the whole variable domain DAGVTQSPTHLIKTRGQQVTLRCSPISGHKSVSWYQQVLGQGPQFIFQYYEKEERGRGNFPDRFSARQFPNYSSELNVNALLLGDSALYLCASSFGTEDSPLHFGNGTRLTVT.

This rearrangement joins TRBV25-1 to TRBJ2-7; 7 nucleotides match TRBD1. Germline V gives CDR1 MGHDK, CDR2 SYGVNS. With 2 bases clipped from V and 0 bases from J, the junction kept 4 bases outside the gene matches. The CDR3 sequence is 15 residues long. The CDR3 DNA sequence: TGTGCCAGCAGTGAAGAAGGGGGCCCCTCCTACGAGCAGTACTTC. Translated, it gives CASSEEGGPSYEQYF.